The clone carrying this T cell receptor (beta chain) has ten or more counts. This sample was included in a study of T-cell memory formation after mild COVID-19. TCRdb recomputed calls from the 5' RACE reads with MiXCR, one row per CDR3 protein. The data contain roughly 510,000 distinct CDR3 sequences, about 18% of them seen just once; the ten biggest clones take up roughly 8%. Trimming removed 3 bases at V and 3 bases at J, with 9 bases between. The CDR3 is 13 amino acids. Germline CDR1 and CDR2: SEHNR and FQNEAQ (reference sequence). Sequenced input: PBMCs or a T cell subset sorted from them (not recorded which). This sequence was found in an adult woman who had mild COVID-19 (a few samples of this study predate the infection). Cell type and time point are not known. The chain recombines TRBV7-9 with TRBJ2-7; no firm D call. The CDR3 DNA reads as TGTGCCAGCAGCTTGGGCCCCCTCTACGAGCAGTACTTC. As protein: CASSLGPLYEQYF.